This T cell receptor (beta chain) emerged from a study of cytomegalovirus exposure and HLA in healthy donors. Study-wide context: Approximately 190 million T cells yielded approximately 100 million unique TCR beta sequences, as an earlier analysis found. For the approximately 360 genotyped donors, 80% to 90% fell within the Caucasian-associated ancestry cluster. Findings of the study overall: Most TCR sequences were seen very rarely across donors, but some public TCRs occurred in many.

Primers for the PCR totalled 60 Vbeta and 13 Jbeta. Clones were sequenced by immunoSEQ multiplex PCR, and TCRdb holds only the in-frame ones, with some missing. The sample has 96,000 or so clones, roughly 74% seen once. This clone came up a few times. Its antigen remains unknown. Specimen: PBMCs. This clonotype originated in a female donor in good health and CMV-seropositive.

CDR3 sequence reads: CASSLVPRPGAGANVLTF. The CDR3 DNA follows: TGTGCCAGCAGCCTAGTCCCCAGGCCAGGGGCTGGGGCCAACGTCCTGACTTTC. This sequence joins TRBV7-2 and TRBJ2-6; TRBD1 is a possible D gene (6 bases). The CDR3 contains 18 residues. The V gene's germline CDR1 is SGHTA and CDR2 FQGNSA. Trimming removed 5 bases at V and 2 bases at J, with 19 bases between.